The T cell receptor (beta chain) under discussion was sequenced for a study of T cell repertoires in cytomegalovirus infection. Across the whole study: Based on public TCR beta signatures, there were indications of CMV infection and of a matching HLA type.

The study, taken as a whole, reports: Ex vivo, HLA-C-restricted CMV-specific TCR beta clonotypes prevailed over the rest of the response.

Germline V gene lookup returns CDR1 SGHAT and CDR2 FQNNGV. The CDR3 has 16 residues. Deletions cut 1 base from V and 5 bases from J, with 16 bases between. MiXCR, applied by TCRdb to the reads, yields one record per CDR3 protein. Here the sample spans approximately 250,000 distinct CDR3 sequences, under 8.5% being singletons. This clonotype appeared many times. No antigen is known for it. The rearrangement joins TRBV11-2 to TRBJ2-3; D is perhaps TRBD2 (7 bases). Sequencing was done on a sample of PBMCs. The sequence was collected from a human donor in good health (CMV status not recorded). Some clones in this sample may be carry-over from other donors' samples. The chain's CDR3 is CASSLGGGLTGDTQYF. CDR3 nucleotides: TGTGCCAGCAGCTTAGGGGGGGGGCTAACCGGAGATACGCAGTATTTT. The full variable domain, with the rest looked up from reference TRBV11-2 and TRBJ2-3, is EAGVAQSPRYKIIEKRQSVAFWCNPISGHATLYWYQQILGQGPKLLIQFQNNGVVDDSQLPKDRFSAERLKGVDSTLKIQPAKLEDSAVYLCASSLGGGLTGDTQYFGPGTRLTVL.